This passage covers 10 T cell receptor beta chains from one sample sequenced in a study of T cell responses to AZD1222 COVID-19 vaccine. Clones were read by immunoSEQ multiplex PCR, and TCRdb kept only the in-frame ones, dropping some. The profile shows 200,000 or so clones, more than 75% of them singletons. Sequenced here: peripheral blood, sampled on day 0 of MenACWY control vaccination. The origin of the receptors is an adult in good health.

The chain uses TRBV5-4 and TRBJ2-6, with D uncertain. This CDR3 is built from 13 residues. Between the trimmed V and J ends, which lost 2 bases and 0 bases, there was a span of 0 bases. Germline V CDR1 and CDR2: SGHNT, YYREEE (reference sequence). CDR3 nucleotide sequence: TGTGCCAGCAGCTTCTCTGGGGCCAACGTCCTGACTTTC. It codes for CASSFSGANVLTF.

The chain has TRBV2 and TRBJ1-5, with 10 bases identical to TRBD1. The V gene's germline CDR1 is SNHLY and CDR2 FYNNEI. V lost 4 bases and J lost 2; bases outside the gene matches: 5. The CDR3 sequence is 16 residues long. This chain's CDR3 is CASSVGQGYGNQPQHF. CDR3 nucleotide sequence: TGTGCCAGCAGTGTGGGACAGGGGTATGGCAATCAGCCCCAGCATTTT.

CDR3 bases: TGTGCCAGCAGTGATCACAGGCTGGGCAATCAGCCCCAGCATTTT. Protein sequence: CASSDHRLGNQPQHF. V usage is TRBV2 and J usage is TRBJ1-5; tentative D call: TRBD1 (5 bases). There are 15 residues in the CDR3. Germline values: CDR1 SNHLY, CDR2 FYNNEI. The germline V and J ends were trimmed by 3 bases and 2 bases, with 11 bases remaining between them. The variable domain in full, with the rest retrieved from reference TRBV2 and TRBJ1-5, is EPEVTQTPSHQVTQMGQEVILRCVPISNHLYFYWYRQILGQKVEFLVSFYNNEISEKSEIFDDQFSVERPDGSNFTLKIRSTKLEDSAMYFCASSDHRLGNQPQHFGDGTRLSIL.

The rearrangement links TRBV6-5 to TRBJ2-7, with 10 bases aligning to TRBD2. Per germline, CDR1 MNHEY and CDR2 SVGAGI. With V trimmed by 6 bases and J by 1 base, 6 bases remained unmatched. The CDR3 is 15 residues long. In DNA, the CDR3 is TGTGCCAGCAGCGCCTCACTAGCGGGATCCTACGAGCAGTACTTC. Encoded protein: CASSASLAGSYEQYF.

The V call is TRBV20-1, the J call TRBJ1-2; no reliable D call. CDR1 and CDR2 (germline): DFQATT, SNEGSKA (reference sequence). The CDR3 covers 10 residues. V lost 4 bases to trimming and J lost 13 bases, with 13 bases between them. This CDR3 reads CSAKVNIRTF. In nucleotides, the CDR3 is TGCAGTGCTAAGGTAAACATCCGCACCTTC.

The V and J genes are TRBV3-1 (or the pseudogene TRBV3-2) and TRBJ1-6; perhaps TRBD1 as D (6 bases). V gave up 1 base and J gave up 7 bases, with 17 bases separating them. The CDR3 extends over 17 amino acids. CDR1 is LGHDT, CDR2 YNNKEL, per germline (reference sequence). The CDR3, as DNA: TGTGCCAGCAGCCAAGGTACAGGGAGGGTAGTCAATTCACCCCTCCACTTT. Encoded protein: CASSQGTGRVVNSPLHF.

V and J are TRBV30 and TRBJ1-4, with TRBD1 as a possible D gene (6 bases). Deletions cut 1 base from V and 8 bases from J, with 11 bases between. Germline assignment: CDR1 GTSNPN and CDR2 SVGIG (reference sequence). The CDR3 is made up of 13 amino acids. The CDR3 protein is CAWSGTGLEKLFF. DNA for the CDR3: TGTGCCTGGAGTGGCACAGGGCTGGAAAAACTGTTTTTT.

The CDR3 here is CASVAGKAGGNEQFF. CDR3 DNA: TGTGCCAGCGTGGCTGGTAAAGCGGGAGGGAATGAGCAGTTCTTC. The chain couples TRBV2 to TRBJ2-1, with 10 bases lining up with TRBD2. The V segment lost 8 bases and the J segment 7 bases; nucleotides outside the gene matches: 11. This CDR3 contains 15 residues. The germline V gene has CDR1 SNHLY and CDR2 FYNNEI.

J is TRBJ2-4 and V is TRBV11-3; 8 nucleotides line up with TRBD1. The CDR3 length is 14 residues. Trimming removed 6 bases from V and 6 bases from J; junction bases left unmatched: 7. Germline V gives CDR1 SGHNT, CDR2 YENEEA. The CDR3 DNA follows: TGTGCCAGCAGTGGGGGACAGGCTACAAACATTCAGTACTTC. The encoded protein is CASSGGQATNIQYF.

The chain is built from TRBV7-3 and TRBJ2-3, with D maybe TRBD1 (6 bases). CDR3 length: 14 residues. V lost 3 bases, J lost 2 bases, and 9 bases lay in between. Germline values: CDR1 SGHTA, CDR2 FQGTGA. This chain's CDR3 is CASSLTGITDTQYF. Here the CDR3 DNA reads TGTGCCAGCAGCTTGACAGGAATCACAGATACGCAGTATTTT.